This T cell receptor (beta chain) emerged from a study of control samples from healthy donors and cancer patients (dated by TCRdb to the early 2020s). The receptor library was made with the immunoSEQ multiplex PCR assay. This is the immuneACCESS table as TCRdb keeps it, with only in-frame sequences that have V and J called. A part of the clones is gone; compared with another copy, unresolved V genes explain less than half, and the rest is unexplained. The sample includes about 160,000 clones, with around 94% observed a single time. The ten largest clones take up 14% of the sample. The germline V gene supplies CDR1 MNHEY and CDR2 SVGAGI. From the cysteine through the phenylalanine, the CDR3 covers 14 amino acids. Here the CDR3 DNA is all that survives: 42 bases in frame from base 1. V is trimmed back by 6 bases and J by 4 bases, and the junction contains 9 bases that no gene match accounts for. Comments on this clone: The antigen it binds to is not known. No base-level quality is on record; no much larger clone is a single base apart.

Input material: PBMCs. The sequence came from a man between 60 and 70 years old with colorectal cancer. Here the chain combines TRBV6-5 and TRBJ2-7; TRBD1 aligns with 7 central bases. The CDR3 region: CASSRGGYGYEQYF. Here is the DNA: TGTGCCAGCAGCAGAGGGGGCTATGGGTACGAGCAGTACTTC.